This T cell receptor (beta chain) was captured in a study of blood T cell repertoires in COVID-19. Study overall: T cells, B-cell-depleted T cells, or PBMCs supplied cDNA or gDNA.

The V gene end was trimmed by 3 bases and the J gene end by 6 bases; junction bases not matched to a gene: 14. This CDR3 has 16 residues. The germline V gene has CDR1 DFQATT and CDR2 SNEGSKA (reference sequence). The table came from immunoSEQ multiplex PCR; TCRdb's copy has only in-frame clones and leaves some out. The sample lists under 250,000 clones, around 85% occurring once. This chain connects TRBV20-1 to TRBJ1-2, with 9 positions matching TRBD1. This TCR derives from a woman in her forties or fifties with acute COVID-19. The material sequenced was PBMCs or T cells enriched from blood (not recorded which). The DNA for the CDR3 is TGCAGTGCTAGTATTTGGGTTGACAGGGGGGCCAATGGCTACACCTTC. This translates into CSASIWVDRGANGYTF.